This is a list of T cell receptor beta chains from one sample in a study of T cells after yellow fever vaccination. TCRdb processed the 5' RACE reads anew with MiXCR; each CDR3 protein has one entry. The table shows 350,000 to 450,000 distinct CDR3 sequences, with 18% occurring only once. This specimen was PBMCs, taken before the yellow fever booster vaccination. These receptors all come from a man between 18 and 35 years old who received the YFV17D yellow fever vaccine. The CDR3 runs from the conserved cysteine through the conserved F or W. The D gene is left open where the match is weak. Rows give clone size only sometimes, using once, few, many, or a class for an expanded clone.

TRBJ1-2 | TRBD1 | 13 | - | TRBV29-1 | TGCAGCGTAAACCGGGACAGGGGAATCGGGTACACCTTC | CSVNRDRGIGYTF
TRBJ2-7 | - | 15 | few | TRBV11-2 | TGTGCCAGCAGCTTAAGCGGAGTTCAGGGACCCAAGTCGTACTTC | CASSLSGVQGPKSYF
TRBJ1-2 | TRBD1 | 15 | - | TRBV7-8 | TGTGCCAGCAGCGGACACCGGGACAGGAACTATGGCTACACCTTC | CASSGHRDRNYGYTF
TRBJ1-6 | - | 12 | few | TRBV7-2 | TGTGCCAGCAGCTCCACAAATTCACCCCTCCACTTT | CASSSTNSPLHF
TRBJ1-1 | - | 14 | few | TRBV6-2/TRBV6-3 | TGTGCCAGCACGAGGGGCACACCGAACACTGAAGCTTTCTTT | CASTRGTPNTEAFF
TRBJ1-6 | - | 14 | many | TRBV12-3/TRBV12-4 | TGTGCCAGCAGCCCGACAGCCACTAATTCACCCCTCCACTTT | CASSPTATNSPLHF
TRBJ2-5 | TRBD1 | 15 | few | TRBV6-6 | TGTGCCAGCAGTCGCGCCTACAGGGGGCATGAGACCCAGTACTTC | CASSRAYRGHETQYF
TRBJ2-5 | - | 17 | few | TRBV7-2 | TGTGCCAGCAGCTATAGTGCCGGGACCCAGGGGAGAGAGACCCAGTACTTC | CASSYSAGTQGRETQYF
TRBJ2-3 | - | 18 | - | TRBV5-1 | TGCGCCAGCACGCCTCTTGGCGGGGGCTTCGATAGCACAGATACGCAGTATTTT | CASTPLGGGFDSTDTQYF
TRBJ2-3 | - | 15 | few | TRBV5-1 | TGCGCCAGCAGCCACCACTGGGGAGACACAGATACGCAGTATTTT | CASSHHWGDTDTQYF
TRBJ2-7 | - | 14 | - | TRBV7-2 | TGTGCCAGCAGCTTAGGGGGGGGCCACTACGAGCAGTACTTC | CASSLGGGHYEQYF
TRBJ1-2 | - | 15 | - | TRBV6-6 | TGTGCCAGCAGTTACTCGGTCCGGGGTCCATATGGCTACACCTTC | CASSYSVRGPYGYTF
TRBJ1-2 | - | 11 | - | TRBV20-1 | TGCAGTGCTAGCGGCGGGAGTGGCTACACCTTC | CSASGGSGYTF
TRBJ1-6 | - | 15 | few | TRBV4-3 | TGCGCCAGCAGCCAAACAGGTGCGGGAGGTTCACCCCTCCACTTT | CASSQTGAGGSPLHF
TRBJ2-7 | - | 15 | few | TRBV11-2 | TGTGCCAGCAGCCCGAGCCGGCTCAGTACCTACGAGCAGTACTTC | CASSPSRLSTYEQYF
TRBJ2-3 | TRBD2 | 15 | - | TRBV7-2 | TGTGCCAGCAGCTTTCGAGCGGGGAACACAGATACGCAGTATTTT | CASSFRAGNTDTQYF
TRBJ2-1 | - | 15 | - | TRBV4-1 | TGCGCCAGCAGCCAAGGGATTACTAGCAGGGTTGAGCAGTTCTTC | CASSQGITSRVEQFF
TRBJ1-2 | - | 15 | few | TRBV4-1 | TGCGCCAGCAGCCAAGAGGGATTAAGTAACTATGGCTACACCTTC | CASSQEGLSNYGYTF
TRBJ1-5 | - | 13 | - | TRBV19 | TGTGCCAGTAGTATAAGGAGGGATCAGCCCCAGCATTTT | CASSIRRDQPQHF
TRBJ2-3 | - | 15 | few | TRBV6-6 | TGTGCCAGCAGTTACCCTGCGGAGGGCACAGATACGCAGTATTTT | CASSYPAEGTDTQYF
TRBJ2-3 | - | 14 | - | TRBV2 | TGTGCCAGCAGTGCAGGACTCAGCACAGATACGCACTATTTT | CASSAGLSTDTHYF
TRBJ2-1 | TRBD2 | 15 | - | TRBV15 | TGTGCCACCAGCACTAGCGGGGACTCCTACAATGAGCAGTTCTTC | CATSTSGDSYNEQFF
TRBJ2-4 | - | 14 | once | TRBV18 | TGTGCCAGCTCACCGACTCCAGGCCTAAACATTCAGTACTTC | CASSPTPGLNIQYF
TRBJ2-3 | - | 18 | few | TRBV25-1 | TGTGCCAGCAGTGGCCCAAGAGACAGTTCCCTCCGCACAGATACGCAGTATTTT | CASSGPRDSSLRTDTQYF
TRBJ2-2 | TRBD1 | 16 | few | TRBV3-1 | TGTGCCAGCAGCCAAGGTCCAGGGGGCCGCACCGGGGAGCTGTTTTTT | CASSQGPGGRTGELFF
TRBJ2-5 | TRBD2 | 15 | - | TRBV5-1 | TGCGCCAGCAGCATTAGCGGGGGGGCGCAAGAGACCCAGTACTTC | CASSISGGAQETQYF
TRBJ1-1 | TRBD1 | 13 | - | TRBV19 | TGTGCCACCGCTCTAGACAGGGGCCATGAAGCTTTCTTT | CATALDRGHEAFF
TRBJ1-4 | TRBD1 | 18 | few | TRBV6-2/TRBV6-3 | TGTGCCAGCAGTTACCGGAACGTCGGATTCAGGGGGCGTGAAAAACTGTTTTTT | CASSYRNVGFRGREKLFF
TRBJ2-5 | TRBD2 | 15 | - | TRBV12-3/TRBV12-4 | TGTGCCAGCAGCCCTGGGGGCGGGGGGGCCGAGACCCAGTACTTC | CASSPGGGGAETQYF
TRBJ2-2 | - | 16 | - | TRBV4-2 | TGTGCCAGCAGCCCCACAGGGCGGGTCGGCACCGGGGAGCTGTTTTTT | CASSPTGRVGTGELFF
TRBJ1-1 | - | 14 | few | TRBV9 | TGTGCCAGCAGCGCTAGGGGCGCTGACACTGAAGCTTTCTTT | CASSARGADTEAFF
TRBJ2-1 | TRBD2 | 15 | - | TRBV20-1 | TGCAGTGTTCAAGCGGGGGCAACAGAATACAATGAGCAGTTCTTC | CSVQAGATEYNEQFF
TRBJ2-1 | - | 16 | - | TRBV9 | TGTGCCAGCAGCGTAGGGTTAGAACTTTCCTACAATGAGCAGTTCTTC | CASSVGLELSYNEQFF
TRBJ2-6 | TRBD2 | 17 | - | TRBV7-6 | TGTGCCAGCAGCCCCCTCGGGGGGGGGTCTGGGGCCAACGTCCTGACTTTC | CASSPLGGGSGANVLTF
TRBJ2-3 | TRBD2 | 16 | - | TRBV6-5 | TGTGCCAGCAGTTACAACCCTAGCGGGGCGCTAGATACGCAGTATTTT | CASSYNPSGALDTQYF
TRBJ2-3 | - | 14 | many | TRBV5-1 | TGCGCCAGCAGCTTGCGTCCATCCACAGATACGCAGTATTTT | CASSLRPSTDTQYF
TRBJ1-2 | - | 14 | many | TRBV7-9 | TGTGCCAGCAGCTTAGCCGGGTCAGTGTATGGCTACACCTTC | CASSLAGSVYGYTF
TRBJ2-5 | - | 13 | - | TRBV20-1 | TGCAGTGCTCGGGAGCCTTCCGGGGAGACCCAGTACTTC | CSAREPSGETQYF
TRBJ2-5 | TRBD1 | 15 | - | TRBV29-1 | TGCAGCGTAACCGGGACAGGGGGCGTCCAAGAGACCCAGTACTTC | CSVTGTGGVQETQYF
TRBJ2-5 | - | 12 | many | TRBV5-1 | TGCGCCAGCAGCCCGGGGGTGGAGACCCAGTACTTC | CASSPGVETQYF
TRBJ2-1 | TRBD2 | 15 | few | TRBV7-9 | TGTGCCAGCAGCTTACAGCGGGGGGGCCTTCATGAGCAGTTCTTC | CASSLQRGGLHEQFF
TRBJ2-5 | - | 14 | few | TRBV20-1 | TGCAGTGCTAGAGATTCCGTGGGGGGGCAGACCCAGTACTTC | CSARDSVGGQTQYF
TRBJ2-3 | TRBD2 | 16 | - | TRBV5-4 | TGTGCCAGCAGCCCCCGAGGGACTAGTCCGCCAGATACGCAGTATTTT | CASSPRGTSPPDTQYF
TRBJ2-5 | TRBD1 | 14 | - | TRBV5-1 | TGCGCCAGCAGCTTGACAGGGGGCATGGAGACCCAGTACTTC | CASSLTGGMETQYF
TRBJ2-3 | - | 13 | - | TRBV7-9 | TGTGCCAGCAGCCCCCCGACAGACTCGGCTAGGTATTTT | CASSPPTDSARYF
TRBJ2-5 | - | 16 | - | TRBV4-2 | TGTGCCAGCAGCCAAAATGGGGGGGCGCGCCAAGAGACCCAGTACTTC | CASSQNGGARQETQYF
TRBJ2-3 | - | 13 | - | TRBV5-1 | TGCGCCAGCAGCTTCATAGAGACAGATACGCAGTATTTT | CASSFIETDTQYF
TRBJ2-3 | - | 13 | - | TRBV5-4 | TGTGCCAGCAGCCCGGGGGCCTCCGATACGCAGTATTTT | CASSPGASDTQYF
TRBJ1-1 | - | 16 | - | TRBV7-2 | TGTGCCAGCAGCTCCCAACCCCTGCACAGGGCCGACGAAGCTTTCTTT | CASSSQPLHRADEAFF
TRBJ2-3 | - | 15 | few | TRBV6-1 | TGTGCCAGCAGTCCCCGGAGGGTCGGGACAGATACGCAGTATTTT | CASSPRRVGTDTQYF
TRBJ1-2 | - | 12 | few | TRBV6-5 | TGTGCCAGCAGTGCGGGCCTACTAGGCTACACCTTC | CASSAGLLGYTF
TRBJ2-7 | TRBD1 | 18 | - | TRBV6-5 | TGTGCCAGCAGTTATTATCCCCCAAGACAGGGGCCGTACTACGAGCAGTACTTC | CASSYYPPRQGPYYEQYF
TRBJ2-1 | - | 15 | - | TRBV24-1 | TGTGCCACCAGTGTCATCAGGGGATCCTACAATGAGCAGTTCTTC | CATSVIRGSYNEQFF
TRBJ1-1 | - | 16 | - | TRBV27 | TGTGCCAGCAGTTTATATCCAGGGTCCATGAACACTGAAGCTTTCTTT | CASSLYPGSMNTEAFF